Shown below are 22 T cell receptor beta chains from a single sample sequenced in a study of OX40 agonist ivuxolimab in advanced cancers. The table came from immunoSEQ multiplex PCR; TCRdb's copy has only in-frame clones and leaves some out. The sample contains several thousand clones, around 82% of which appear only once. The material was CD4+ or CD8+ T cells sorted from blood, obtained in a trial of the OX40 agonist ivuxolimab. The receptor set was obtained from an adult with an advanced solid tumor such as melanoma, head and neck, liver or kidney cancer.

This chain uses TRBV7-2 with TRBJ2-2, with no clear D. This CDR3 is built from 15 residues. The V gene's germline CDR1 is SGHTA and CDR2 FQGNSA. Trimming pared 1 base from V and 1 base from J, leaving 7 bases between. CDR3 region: CASSLVPENTGELFF. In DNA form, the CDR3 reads TGTGCCAGCAGCTTAGTGCCTGAGAACACCGGGGAGCTGTTTTTT.

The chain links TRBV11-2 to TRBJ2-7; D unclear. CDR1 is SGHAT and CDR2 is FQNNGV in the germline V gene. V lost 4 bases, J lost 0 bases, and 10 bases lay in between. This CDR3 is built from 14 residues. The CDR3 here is CASSYGALSYEQYF. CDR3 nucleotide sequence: TGTGCCAGCAGCTACGGCGCCCTCTCCTACGAGCAGTACTTC.

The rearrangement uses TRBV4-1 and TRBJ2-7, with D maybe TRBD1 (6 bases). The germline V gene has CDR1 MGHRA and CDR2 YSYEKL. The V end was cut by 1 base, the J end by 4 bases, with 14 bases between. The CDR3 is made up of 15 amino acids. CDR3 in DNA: TGCGCCAGCAGCCAAGTGCCAGGGGTTGCGTACGAGCAGTACTTC. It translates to CASSQVPGVAYEQYF.

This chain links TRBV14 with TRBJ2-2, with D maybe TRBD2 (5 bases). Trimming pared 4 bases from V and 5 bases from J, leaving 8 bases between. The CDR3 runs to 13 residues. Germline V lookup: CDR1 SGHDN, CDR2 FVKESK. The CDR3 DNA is TGTGCCAGCAGCCTGGCGGGTACCGGGGAGCTGTTTTTT. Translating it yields CASSLAGTGELFF.

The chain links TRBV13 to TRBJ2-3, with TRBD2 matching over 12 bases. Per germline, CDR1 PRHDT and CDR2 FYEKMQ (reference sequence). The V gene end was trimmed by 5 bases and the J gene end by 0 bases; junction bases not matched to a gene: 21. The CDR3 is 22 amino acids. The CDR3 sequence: CASSLRTSGKLGDGPSTDTQYF. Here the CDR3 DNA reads TGTGCCAGCAGCCTCCGGACTAGCGGGAAACTCGGCGACGGTCCTAGCACAGATACGCAGTATTTT.

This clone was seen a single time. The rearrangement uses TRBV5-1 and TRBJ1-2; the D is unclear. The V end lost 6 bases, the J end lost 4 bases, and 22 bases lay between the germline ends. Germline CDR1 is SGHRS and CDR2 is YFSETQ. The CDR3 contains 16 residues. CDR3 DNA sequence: TGCGCCAGCACCTCCGGGGAGGAGGGCGCTAGCTATGGCTACACCTTC. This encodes CASTSGEEGASYGYTF.

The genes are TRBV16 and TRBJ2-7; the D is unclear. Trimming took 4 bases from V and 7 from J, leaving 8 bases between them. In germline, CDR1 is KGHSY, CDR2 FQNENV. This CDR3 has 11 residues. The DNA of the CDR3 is TGTGCCAGCAGCCCCCAGGAGGAGCAGTACTTC. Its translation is CASSPQEEQYF.

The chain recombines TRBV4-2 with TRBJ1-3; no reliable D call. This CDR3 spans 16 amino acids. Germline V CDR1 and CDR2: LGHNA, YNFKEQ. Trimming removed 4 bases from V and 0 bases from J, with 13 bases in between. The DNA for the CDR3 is TGTGCCAGCAGCCGGCGCGAGGGAGACTCTGGAAACACCATATATTTT. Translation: CASSRREGDSGNTIYF.

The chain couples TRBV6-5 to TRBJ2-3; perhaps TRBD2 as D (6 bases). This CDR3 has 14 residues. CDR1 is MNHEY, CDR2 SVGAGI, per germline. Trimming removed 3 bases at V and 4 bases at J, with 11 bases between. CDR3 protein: CASSYTGEADTQYF. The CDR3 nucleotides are TGTGCCAGCAGTTATACGGGGGAGGCAGATACGCAGTATTTT.

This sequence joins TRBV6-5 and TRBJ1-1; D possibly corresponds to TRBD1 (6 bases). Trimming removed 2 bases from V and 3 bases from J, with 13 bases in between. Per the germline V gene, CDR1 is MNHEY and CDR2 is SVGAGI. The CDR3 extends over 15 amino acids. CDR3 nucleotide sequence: TGTGCCAGCAGTTACGAGATGGGGGCGGACACTGAAGCTTTCTTT. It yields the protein CASSYEMGADTEAFF.

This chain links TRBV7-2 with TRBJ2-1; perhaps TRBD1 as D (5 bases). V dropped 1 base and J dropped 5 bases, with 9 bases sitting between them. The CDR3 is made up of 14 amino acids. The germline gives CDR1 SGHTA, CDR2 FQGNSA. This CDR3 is CASSLEGYHNEQFF. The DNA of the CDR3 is TGTGCCAGCAGCTTAGAGGGGTATCACAATGAGCAGTTCTTC.

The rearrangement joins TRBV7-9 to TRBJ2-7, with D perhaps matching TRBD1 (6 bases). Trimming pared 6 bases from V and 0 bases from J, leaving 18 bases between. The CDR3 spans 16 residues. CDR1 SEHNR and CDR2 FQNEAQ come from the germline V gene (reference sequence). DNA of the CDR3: TGTGCCAGCAGGGCCGGCCAGGGGCCTCCCTCCTACGAGCAGTACTTC. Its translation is CASRAGQGPPSYEQYF.

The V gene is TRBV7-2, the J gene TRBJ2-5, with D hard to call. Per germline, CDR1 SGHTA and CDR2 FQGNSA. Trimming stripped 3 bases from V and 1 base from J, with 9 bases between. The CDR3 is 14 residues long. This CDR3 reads CASSFLVTQETQYF. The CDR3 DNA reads TGTGCCAGCAGCTTTCTAGTTACCCAAGAGACCCAGTACTTC.

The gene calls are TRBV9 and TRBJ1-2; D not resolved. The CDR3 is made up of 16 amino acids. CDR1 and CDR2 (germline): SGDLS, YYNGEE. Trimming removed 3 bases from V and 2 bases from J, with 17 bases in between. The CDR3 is CASSAGKKKANYGYTF. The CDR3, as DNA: TGTGCCAGCAGCGCGGGGAAAAAAAAAGCGAACTATGGCTACACCTTC.

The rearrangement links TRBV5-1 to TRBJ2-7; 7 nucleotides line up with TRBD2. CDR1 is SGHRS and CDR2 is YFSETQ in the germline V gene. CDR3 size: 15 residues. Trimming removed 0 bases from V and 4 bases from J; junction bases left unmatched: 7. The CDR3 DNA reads TGCGCCAGCAGCTTGGGCCTAGCGGACGGATACGAGCAGTACTTC. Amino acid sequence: CASSLGLADGYEQYF.

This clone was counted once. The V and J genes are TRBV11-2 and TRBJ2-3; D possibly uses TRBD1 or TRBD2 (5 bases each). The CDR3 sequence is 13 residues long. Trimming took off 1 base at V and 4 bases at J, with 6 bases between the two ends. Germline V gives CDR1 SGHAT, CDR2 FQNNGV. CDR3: CASSLVGADTQYF. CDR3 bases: TGTGCCAGCAGCTTAGTGGGGGCAGATACGCAGTATTTT.

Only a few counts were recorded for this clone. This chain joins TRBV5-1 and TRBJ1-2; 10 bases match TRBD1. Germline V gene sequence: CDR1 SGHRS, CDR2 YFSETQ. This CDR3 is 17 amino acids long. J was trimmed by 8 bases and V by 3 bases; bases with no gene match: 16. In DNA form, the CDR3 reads TGCGCCAGCAGCTATTCTCCGGGACAGGGGTTGGTAGACGGCTACACCTTC. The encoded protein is CASSYSPGQGLVDGYTF.

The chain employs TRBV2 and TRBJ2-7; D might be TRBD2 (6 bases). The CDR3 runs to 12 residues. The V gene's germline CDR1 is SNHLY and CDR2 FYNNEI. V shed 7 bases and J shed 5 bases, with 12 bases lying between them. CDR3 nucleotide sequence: TGTGCCAGCAACGGGGGTCTTCACGAGCAGTACTTC. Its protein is CASNGGLHEQYF.

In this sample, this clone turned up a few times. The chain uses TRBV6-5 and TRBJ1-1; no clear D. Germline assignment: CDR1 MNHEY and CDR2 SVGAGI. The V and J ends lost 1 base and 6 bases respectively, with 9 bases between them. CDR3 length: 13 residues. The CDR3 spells CASSYLGFSEAFF. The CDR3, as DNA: TGTGCCAGCAGTTACTTAGGCTTCTCTGAAGCTTTCTTT.

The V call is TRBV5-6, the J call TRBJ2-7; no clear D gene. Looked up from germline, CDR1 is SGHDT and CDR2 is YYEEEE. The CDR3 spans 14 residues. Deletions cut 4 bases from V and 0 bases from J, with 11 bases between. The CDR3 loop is CASSLRRRSYEQYF. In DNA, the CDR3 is TGTGCCAGCAGCCTCCGACGGCGCTCCTACGAGCAGTACTTC.

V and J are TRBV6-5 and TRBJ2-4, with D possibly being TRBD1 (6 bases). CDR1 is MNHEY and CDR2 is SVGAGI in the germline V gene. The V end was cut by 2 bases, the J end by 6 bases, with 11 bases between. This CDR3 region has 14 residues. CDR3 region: CASSYRVGGNIQYF. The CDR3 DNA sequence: TGTGCCAGCAGTTACAGGGTAGGGGGAAACATTCAGTACTTC.

This CDR3 is CASSVVPGYSSTYGYTF. In DNA, the CDR3 is TGTGCCAGCAGCGTGGTTCCAGGGTATAGTTCTACCTATGGCTACACCTTC. The chain links TRBV9 to TRBJ1-2; D might be TRBD1 (5 bases). The germline V and J ends were trimmed by 2 bases and 4 bases, with 21 bases remaining between them. This CDR3 comprises 17 residues. Germline assignment: CDR1 SGDLS and CDR2 YYNGEE.